A single sample gave rise to the 25 T cell receptor beta chains below, sequenced in a study of OX40 agonist ivuxolimab in advanced cancers. Library method: the immunoSEQ multiplex PCR assay. Held by TCRdb, this immuneACCESS table contains in-frame sequences only and omits some clones. Under half of the omission traces to an unresolved V gene where checked; the cause of the rest is unknown. The table for this sample lists about 64,000 clones; around 91% of them were counted only once. The biggest ten clones account for roughly an eighth of the sample. Specimen: CD4+ or CD8+ T cells sorted from blood, collected in a trial of the OX40 agonist ivuxolimab. Receptors were obtained from an adult with an advanced solid tumor such as melanoma, head and neck, liver or kidney cancer.

This chain connects TRBV27 to TRBJ1-5, with D unresolved. Germline V lookup: CDR1 MNHEY, CDR2 SMNVEV (reference sequence). Trimming stripped 0 bases from V and 3 bases from J, with 3 bases between. The CDR3 has 13 amino acids. CDR3 in DNA: TGTGCCAGCAGTTTATCGGACAATCAGCCCCAGCATTTT. This translates into CASSLSDNQPQHF.

This clone was detected only once. This chain joins TRBV7-6 and TRBJ2-2, with 7 nucleotides matching TRBD2. Germline V lookup: CDR1 SGHVS, CDR2 FNYEAQ. CDR3 size: 16 residues. The V gene end was trimmed by 3 bases and the J gene end by 3 bases; junction bases not matched to a gene: 7. The CDR3 loop reads CASSLLWGGDTGELFF. CDR3 DNA sequence: TGTGCCAGCAGCTTGTTATGGGGAGGGGACACCGGGGAGCTGTTTTTT.

This clone was seen once. The chain has TRBV2 and TRBJ2-7; D is possibly TRBD1 or TRBD2 (5 bases each). The germline V gene has CDR1 SNHLY and CDR2 FYNNEI. The CDR3 runs to 14 residues. Trimming shortened V by 3 bases and J by 1 base, and 10 bases separated the two germline ends. The CDR3 nucleotides read TGTGCCAGCAGTGACAGGGACCGATCCTACGAGCAGTACTTC. This translates into CASSDRDRSYEQYF. Based on the CDR3 plus reference TRBV2 and TRBJ2-7, the full variable domain is EPEVTQTPSHQVTQMGQEVILRCVPISNHLYFYWYRQILGQKVEFLVSFYNNEISEKSEIFDDQFSVERPDGSNFTLKIRSTKLEDSAMYFCASSDRDRSYEQYFGPGTRLTVT.

The chain carries TRBV4-1 and TRBJ2-7; D may be TRBD1 or TRBD2 (5 bases each). Trimming cost V 0 bases and J 0 bases, with 18 bases left between them. Per the germline V gene, CDR1 is MGHRA and CDR2 is YSYEKL. This CDR3 is 18 amino acids long. CDR3 in amino acids: CASSQEVTPAGSSYEQYF. The DNA for the CDR3 is TGCGCCAGCAGCCAAGAGGTTACTCCCGCAGGGAGCTCCTACGAGCAGTACTTC.

The chain uses TRBV28 and TRBJ1-5, with D maybe TRBD1 (6 bases). Trimming took off 5 bases at V and 3 bases at J, with 11 bases between the two ends. Germline CDR1 is MDHEN and CDR2 is SYDVKM. The CDR3 contains 14 residues. The CDR3 nucleotides read TGTGCCAGCAGTGCCCCGGGGGCCAATCAGCCCCAGCATTTT. It codes for CASSAPGANQPQHF.

The chain links TRBV7-9 to TRBJ1-1, with no clear D. This CDR3 contains 16 residues. Germline-derived CDR1 and CDR2 are SEHNR and FQNEAQ (reference sequence). V was shortened by 6 bases and J by 2 bases, with 19 bases between the two germline ends. DNA for the CDR3: TGTGCCAGCAGTTATAATCCGACATTCGGTAACACTGAAGCTTTCTTT. Its protein product is CASSYNPTFGNTEAFF.

This CDR3 reads CASSSRGRRGEKLFF. The CDR3 DNA reads TGTGCCAGCAGTTCCCGGGGGAGGCGTGGAGAAAAACTGTTTTTT. V and J are TRBV27 and TRBJ1-4; a weak D match, TRBD1 (5 bases). The CDR3 runs 15 residues. Germline CDR1 is MNHEY and CDR2 is SMNVEV (reference sequence). V was cut by 4 bases and J by 8 bases, with 17 bases left in between.

V and J are TRBV4-1 and TRBJ2-7; no definite D call. V lost 4 bases to trimming and J lost 1 base, with 11 bases between them. This CDR3 comprises 14 residues. Germline CDR1 reads MGHRA; CDR2 reads YSYEKL. The DNA of the CDR3 is TGCGCCAGCAGCCCACGCAGAGGATCCTACGAGCAGTACTTC. Protein: CASSPRRGSYEQYF.

This chain connects TRBV30 to TRBJ1-1; D unclear. This CDR3 region has 13 residues. Germline loops: CDR1 GTSNPN, CDR2 SVGIG (reference sequence). The V gene lost 0 bases and the J gene lost 8 bases, with 13 bases spanning the gap. CDR3 sequence reads: CAWSVVFLAEAFF. CDR3 in DNA: TGTGCCTGGAGTGTAGTGTTCCTGGCGGAAGCTTTCTTT.

This clone appeared a single time. This chain uses TRBV4-1 with TRBJ2-1; no reliable D call. CDR3 length: 12 amino acids. The V gene's germline CDR1 is MGHRA and CDR2 YSYEKL. The germline V and J ends were trimmed by 0 bases and 7 bases, with 4 bases remaining between them. The CDR3 DNA reads TGCGCCAGCAGCCAAGACTGGAATGAGCAGTTCTTC. Translated, it gives CASSQDWNEQFF.

The chain combines TRBV14 with TRBJ2-7; 10 positions agree with TRBD2. The CDR3 covers 16 residues. Germline lookup yields CDR1 SGHDN and CDR2 FVKESK. V was pared by 2 bases and J by 9 bases, with 13 bases of the junction left unmatched. CDR3 nucleotides: TGTGCCAGCAGCCAAACTAGCGGGGAGGAGATTTTGGTGCAGTACTTC. Translation: CASSQTSGEEILVQYF.

This sequence joins TRBV13 and TRBJ1-1, with D perhaps TRBD1 (6 bases). V gave up 4 bases and J gave up 4 bases, with 16 bases separating them. The CDR3 length is 15 residues. Germline-derived CDR1 and CDR2 are PRHDT and FYEKMQ (reference sequence). CDR3 nucleotide sequence: TGTGCCAGCAGCTCCGCCTGGGGGGGGGCCACTGAAGCTTTCTTT. Encoded protein: CASSSAWGGATEAFF.

The chain links TRBV19 to TRBJ1-2; possible D gene TRBD1, 5 bases. Germline lookup yields CDR1 LNHDA and CDR2 SQIVND (reference sequence). This CDR3 spans 13 amino acids. Between the trimmed V and J ends, which lost 7 bases and 0 bases, there was a span of 9 bases. CDR3 residues: CASTDSPNYGYTF. The CDR3 region has the DNA TGTGCCAGTACCGACAGTCCTAACTATGGCTACACCTTC.

CDR3 DNA: TGTGCCAGCAGTTACAGCTTGGGGGGCACTGAAGCTTTCTTT. It yields the protein CASSYSLGGTEAFF. The chain uses TRBV6-5 and TRBJ1-1; the D gene is possibly TRBD1 (5 bases). Trimming removed 2 bases from V and 4 bases from J, with 11 bases in between. Germline V gene data show CDR1 as MNHEY and CDR2 as SVGAGI. The CDR3 has 14 residues.

The chain recombines TRBV6-6 with TRBJ2-5; no reliable D call. The J call may not be correct, given that the DNA end is closer to TRBJ2-7. Per germline, CDR1 MNHNY and CDR2 SVGAGI (reference sequence). The length of the CDR3 is 14 residues. This CDR3 reads CASSYTVGSYEQYF. DNA of the CDR3: TGTGCCAGCAGTTACACGGTCGGCAGCTACGAGCAGTACTTC.

The genes are TRBV27 and TRBJ2-7; 8 nucleotides agree with TRBD1. CDR1 MNHEY and CDR2 SMNVEV come from the germline V gene (reference sequence). Unmatched junction bases numbered 6, after V lost 10 bases and J lost 1 base. There are 13 residues in the CDR3. This CDR3 is CATADRASYEQYF. The CDR3 nucleotides are TGTGCCACCGCGGACAGGGCTTCCTACGAGCAGTACTTC.

In nucleotides, the CDR3 is TGCGCCAGCAGCCTAGATAGACGGAATCAGCCCCAGCATTTT. This encodes CASSLDRRNQPQHF. This chain links TRBV5-1 with TRBJ1-5; D is unresolved. This CDR3 has 14 amino acids. Per the germline V gene, CDR1 is SGHRS and CDR2 is YFSETQ. The V and J ends lost 4 bases and 4 bases respectively, with 12 bases between them.

This chain connects TRBV27 to TRBJ1-1; D not certain. The CDR3 length is 12 residues. The germline V gene has CDR1 MNHEY and CDR2 SMNVEV (reference sequence). V was pared by 8 bases and J by 3 bases, with 10 bases between. CDR3 coding DNA: TGTGCCAGCGTGGACCGCTACACTGAAGCTTTCTTT. Protein sequence: CASVDRYTEAFF.

This chain uses TRBV4-2 with TRBJ1-2, with a possible D match to TRBD1 (5 bases). Trimming removed 7 bases at V and 4 bases at J, with 13 bases between. Germline CDR1 reads LGHNA; CDR2 reads YNFKEQ. This CDR3 spans 13 amino acids. The CDR3 loop reads CASTPGTAYGYTF. The DNA for the CDR3 is TGTGCCAGCACCCCAGGGACGGCCTATGGCTACACCTTC.

The rearrangement joins TRBV28 to TRBJ2-1, with D tentatively TRBD1 (6 bases). Trimming took 4 bases from V and 8 from J, leaving 6 bases between them. Germline V CDR1 and CDR2: MDHEN, SYDVKM. CDR3 length: 11 amino acids. CDR3 loop: CASSWGHEQFF. In nucleotides, the CDR3 is TGTGCCAGCAGTTGGGGGCATGAGCAGTTCTTC.

V is TRBV27 and J is TRBJ2-1; TRBD2 agrees at 9 bases. V lost 6 bases to trimming and J lost 4 bases; unmatched junction nucleotides: 19. CDR1 and CDR2 from the germline V gene are MNHEY and SMNVEV (reference sequence). This CDR3 is 19 amino acids long. CDR3 nucleotide sequence: TGTGCCAGCAGCTCAGGAGGGGCCCAGGGGCTAGCGGGATACAATGAGCAGTTCTTC. This encodes CASSSGGAQGLAGYNEQFF.

The gene calls are TRBV30 and TRBJ1-2, with D uncertain. The CDR3 runs 10 residues. The V gene's germline CDR1 is GTSNPN and CDR2 SVGIG (reference sequence). Trimming shortened V by 1 base and J by 5 bases, and 2 bases separated the two germline ends. In DNA, the CDR3 is TGTGCCTGGAGTGGGTATGGCTACACCTTC. As protein: CAWSGYGYTF.

V usage is TRBV27 and J usage is TRBJ2-2; D not resolved. Germline V gene sequence: CDR1 MNHEY, CDR2 SMNVEV (reference sequence). Trimming removed 7 bases at V and 0 bases at J, with 9 bases between. This CDR3 has 14 amino acids. The CDR3 loop reads CASKTYSNTGELFF. In DNA form, the CDR3 reads TGTGCCAGCAAAACATACTCGAACACCGGGGAGCTGTTTTTT.

The V and J genes are TRBV18 and TRBJ1-1, with D hard to call. The germline CDR1 and CDR2 sequences are KGHSH and LQKENI. V lost 3 bases to trimming and J lost 1 base, with 12 bases between them. The CDR3 has 15 residues. CDR3 bases: TGTGCCAGCTCACCCCCCCCTAGACAGAACACTGAAGCTTTCTTT. It yields the protein CASSPPPRQNTEAFF.

This rearrangement joins TRBV7-9 to TRBJ2-7; tentatively, D is TRBD2 (6 bases). The CDR3 is 18 amino acids. Per the germline V gene, CDR1 is SEHNR and CDR2 is FQNEAQ (reference sequence). Trimming stripped 7 bases from V and 1 base from J, with 26 bases between. Here the CDR3 reads CASTTSGVGGGSSYEQYF. The CDR3 nucleotides read TGTGCCAGCACCACATCGGGGGTGGGCGGCGGCAGTTCCTACGAGCAGTACTTC. The full variable domain, with the rest looked up from reference TRBV7-9 and TRBJ2-7, is DTGVSQNPRHKITKRGQNVTFRCDPISEHNRLYWYRQTLGQGPEFLTYFQNEAQLEKSRLLSDRFSAERPKGSFSTLEIQRTEQGDSAMYLCASTTSGVGGGSSYEQYFGPGTRLTVT.